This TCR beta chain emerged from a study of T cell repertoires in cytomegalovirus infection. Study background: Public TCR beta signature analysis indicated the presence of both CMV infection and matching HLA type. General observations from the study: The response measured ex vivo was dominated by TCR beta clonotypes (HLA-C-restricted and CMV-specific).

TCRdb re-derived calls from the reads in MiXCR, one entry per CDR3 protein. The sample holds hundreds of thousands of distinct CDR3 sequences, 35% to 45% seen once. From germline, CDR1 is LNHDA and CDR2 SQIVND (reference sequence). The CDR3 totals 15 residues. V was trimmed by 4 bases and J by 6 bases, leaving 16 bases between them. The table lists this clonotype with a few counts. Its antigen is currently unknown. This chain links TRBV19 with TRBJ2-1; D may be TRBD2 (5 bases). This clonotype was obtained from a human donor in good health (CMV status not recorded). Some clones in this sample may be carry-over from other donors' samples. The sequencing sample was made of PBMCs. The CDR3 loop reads CASSTSFSRGNEQFF. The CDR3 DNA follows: TGTGCCAGTAGTACCTCCTTTTCTCGGGGCAATGAGCAGTTCTTC.